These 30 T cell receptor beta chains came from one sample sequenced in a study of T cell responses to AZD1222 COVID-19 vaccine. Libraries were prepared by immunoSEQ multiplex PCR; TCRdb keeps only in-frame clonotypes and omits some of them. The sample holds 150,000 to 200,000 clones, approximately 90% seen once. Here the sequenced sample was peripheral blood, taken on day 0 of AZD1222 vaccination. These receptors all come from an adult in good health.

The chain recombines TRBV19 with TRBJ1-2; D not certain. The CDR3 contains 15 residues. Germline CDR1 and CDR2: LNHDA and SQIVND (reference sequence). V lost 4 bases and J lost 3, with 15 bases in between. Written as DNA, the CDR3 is TGTGCCAGTAGTAAAAAGGGTGCCCCAGACTATGGCTACACCTTC. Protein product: CASSKKGAPDYGYTF.

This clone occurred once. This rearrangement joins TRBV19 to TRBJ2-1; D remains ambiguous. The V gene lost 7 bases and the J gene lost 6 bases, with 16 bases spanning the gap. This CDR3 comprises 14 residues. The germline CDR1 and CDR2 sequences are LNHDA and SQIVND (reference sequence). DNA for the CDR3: TGTGCCAGTACCCTGGGGTTCCCTGGCAATGAGCAGTTCTTC. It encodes CASTLGFPGNEQFF.

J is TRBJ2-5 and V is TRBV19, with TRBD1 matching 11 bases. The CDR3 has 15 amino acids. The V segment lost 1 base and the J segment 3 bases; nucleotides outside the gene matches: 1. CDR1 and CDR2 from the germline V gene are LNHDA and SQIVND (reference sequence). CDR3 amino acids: CASSIGGQGEETQYF. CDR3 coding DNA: TGTGCCAGTAGTATAGGGGGACAGGGGGAAGAGACCCAGTACTTC.

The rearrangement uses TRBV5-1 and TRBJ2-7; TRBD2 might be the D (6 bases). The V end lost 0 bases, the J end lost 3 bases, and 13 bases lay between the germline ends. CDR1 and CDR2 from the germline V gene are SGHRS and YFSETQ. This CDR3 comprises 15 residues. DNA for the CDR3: TGCGCCAGCAGCTTGGCCTTGGGACTTCTCTACGAGCAGTACTTC. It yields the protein CASSLALGLLYEQYF.

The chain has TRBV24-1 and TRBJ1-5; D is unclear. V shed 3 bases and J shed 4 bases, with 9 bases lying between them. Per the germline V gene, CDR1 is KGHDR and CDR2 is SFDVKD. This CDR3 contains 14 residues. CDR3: CATSDQLQNQPQHF. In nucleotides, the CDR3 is TGTGCCACCAGTGATCAATTACAGAATCAGCCCCAGCATTTT.

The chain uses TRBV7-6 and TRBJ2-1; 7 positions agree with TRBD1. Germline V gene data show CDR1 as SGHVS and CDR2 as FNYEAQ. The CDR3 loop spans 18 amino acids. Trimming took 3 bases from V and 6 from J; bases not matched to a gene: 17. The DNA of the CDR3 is TGTGCCAGCAGCTTGCGTGCCGTCCGGGACAGCTTTTCCAATGAGCAGTTCTTC. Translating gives CASSLRAVRDSFSNEQFF.

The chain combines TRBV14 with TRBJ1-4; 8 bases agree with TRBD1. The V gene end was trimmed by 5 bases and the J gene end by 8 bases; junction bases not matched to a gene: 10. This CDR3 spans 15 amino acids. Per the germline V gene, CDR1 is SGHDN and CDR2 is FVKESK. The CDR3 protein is CASSARQGKGEKLFF. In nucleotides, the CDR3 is TGTGCCAGCAGCGCCCGACAGGGGAAAGGGGAAAAACTGTTTTTT.

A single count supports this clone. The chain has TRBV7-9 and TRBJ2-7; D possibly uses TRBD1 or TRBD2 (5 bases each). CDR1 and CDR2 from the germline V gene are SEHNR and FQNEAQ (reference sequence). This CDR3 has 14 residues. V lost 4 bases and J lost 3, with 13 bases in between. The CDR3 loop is CASSSRDGDYEQYF. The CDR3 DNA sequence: TGTGCCAGCAGCTCCAGGGACGGAGACTACGAGCAGTACTTC.

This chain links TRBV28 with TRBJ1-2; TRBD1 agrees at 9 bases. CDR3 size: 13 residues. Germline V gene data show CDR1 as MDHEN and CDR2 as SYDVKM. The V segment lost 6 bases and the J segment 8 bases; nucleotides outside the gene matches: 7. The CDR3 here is CASRNTGGVGYTF. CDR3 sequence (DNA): TGTGCCAGCAGAAACACAGGGGGCGTAGGCTACACCTTC.

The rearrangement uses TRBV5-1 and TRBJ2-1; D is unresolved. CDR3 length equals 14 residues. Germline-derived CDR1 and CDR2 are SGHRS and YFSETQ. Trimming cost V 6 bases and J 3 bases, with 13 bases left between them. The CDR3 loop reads CASTPGTGYNEQFF. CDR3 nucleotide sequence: TGCGCCAGCACCCCGGGCACGGGCTACAATGAGCAGTTCTTC.

DNA of the CDR3: TGTGCCAGCAGCCCCGCCAGGACAGGTGGTCAGCCCCAGCATTTT. Its protein product is CASSPARTGGQPQHF. This chain uses TRBV7-8 with TRBJ1-5, with TRBD1 matching over 7 bases. CDR3 length: 15 amino acids. After removal of 5 bases from V and 6 bases from J, the junction contained 10 bases not matched to a gene. Per the germline V gene, CDR1 is SGHVS and CDR2 is FQNEAQ.

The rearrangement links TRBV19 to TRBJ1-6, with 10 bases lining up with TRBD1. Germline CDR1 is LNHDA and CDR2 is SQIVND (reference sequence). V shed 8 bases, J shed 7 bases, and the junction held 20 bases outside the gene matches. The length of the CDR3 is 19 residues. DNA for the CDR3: TGTGCCAGTGTTGCCGCAGCCTACGACAGGGGGCGAAGGAATTCACCCCTCCACTTT. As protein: CASVAAAYDRGRRNSPLHF.

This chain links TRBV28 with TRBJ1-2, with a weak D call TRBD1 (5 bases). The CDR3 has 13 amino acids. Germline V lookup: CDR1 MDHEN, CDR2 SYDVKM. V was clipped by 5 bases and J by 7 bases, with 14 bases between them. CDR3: CASSSQGTGGYTF. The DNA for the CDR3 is TGTGCCAGCAGTAGTCAGGGTACTGGTGGCTACACCTTC.

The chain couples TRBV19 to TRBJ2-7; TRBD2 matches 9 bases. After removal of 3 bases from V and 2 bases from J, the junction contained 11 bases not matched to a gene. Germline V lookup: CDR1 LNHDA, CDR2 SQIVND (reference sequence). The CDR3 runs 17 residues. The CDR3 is CASSIPAGASGAYEQYF. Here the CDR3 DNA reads TGTGCCAGTAGTATTCCCGCTGGGGCTAGCGGGGCCTACGAGCAGTACTTC.

CDR3 sequence (DNA): TGTGCCAGCCGTGGAGGGAGGGAAAAACTGTTTTTT. It specifies CASRGGREKLFF. V and J are TRBV2 and TRBJ1-4; no reliable D call. Trimming removed 8 bases from V and 8 bases from J, with 12 bases in between. Germline CDR1 reads SNHLY; CDR2 reads FYNNEI. CDR3 length: 12 residues. The whole variable domain, filled in from reference TRBV2 and TRBJ1-4, reads EPEVTQTPSHQVTQMGQEVILRCVPISNHLYFYWYRQILGQKVEFLVSFYNNEISEKSEIFDDQFSVERPDGSNFTLKIRSTKLEDSAMYFCASRGGREKLFFGSGTQLSVL.

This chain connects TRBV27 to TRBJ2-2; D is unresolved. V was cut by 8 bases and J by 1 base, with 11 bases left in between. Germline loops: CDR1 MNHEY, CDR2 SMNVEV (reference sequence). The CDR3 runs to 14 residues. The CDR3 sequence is CASRWQENTGELFF. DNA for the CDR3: TGTGCCAGCCGGTGGCAGGAGAACACCGGGGAGCTGTTTTTT.

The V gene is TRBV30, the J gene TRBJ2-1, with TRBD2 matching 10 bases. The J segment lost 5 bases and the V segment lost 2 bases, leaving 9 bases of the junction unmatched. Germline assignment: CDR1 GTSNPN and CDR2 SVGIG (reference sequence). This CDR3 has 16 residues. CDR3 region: CAWSISGRVSHNEQFF. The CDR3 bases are TGTGCCTGGAGTATCAGCGGGAGGGTATCGCACAATGAGCAGTTCTTC.

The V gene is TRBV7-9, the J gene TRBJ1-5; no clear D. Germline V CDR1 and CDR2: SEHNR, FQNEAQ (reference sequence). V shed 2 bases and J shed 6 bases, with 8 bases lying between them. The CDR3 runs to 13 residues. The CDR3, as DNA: TGTGCCAGCAGCTTATCCGATGCTCAGCCCCAGCATTTT. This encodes CASSLSDAQPQHF.

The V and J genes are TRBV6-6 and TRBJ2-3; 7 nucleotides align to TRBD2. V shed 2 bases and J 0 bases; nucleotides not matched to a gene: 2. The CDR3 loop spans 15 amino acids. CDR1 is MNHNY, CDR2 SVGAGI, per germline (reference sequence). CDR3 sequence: CASSYPGGSTDTQYF. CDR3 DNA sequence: TGTGCCAGCAGTTACCCGGGAGGTAGCACAGATACGCAGTATTTT.

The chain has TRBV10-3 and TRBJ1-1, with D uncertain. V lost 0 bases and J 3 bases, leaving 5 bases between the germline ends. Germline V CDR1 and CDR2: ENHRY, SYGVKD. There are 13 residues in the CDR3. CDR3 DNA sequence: TGTGCCATCAGTGAGTCGGTAGACACTGAAGCTTTCTTT. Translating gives CAISESVDTEAFF.

The CDR3 nucleotides are TGCGCCAGCAGAGAACTAGCGGGCGACAATGAGCAGTTCTTC. This translates into CASRELAGDNEQFF. The chain is built from TRBV5-1 and TRBJ2-1, with TRBD2 identical over 9 bases. CDR3 length: 14 amino acids. The V gene's germline CDR1 is SGHRS and CDR2 YFSETQ. The V segment lost 5 bases and the J segment 5 bases; nucleotides outside the gene matches: 5.

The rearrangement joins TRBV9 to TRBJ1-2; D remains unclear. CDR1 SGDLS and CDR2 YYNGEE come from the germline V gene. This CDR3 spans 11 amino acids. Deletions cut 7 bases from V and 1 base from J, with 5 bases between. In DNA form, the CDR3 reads TGTGCCAGCGGGAATAACTATGGCTACACCTTC. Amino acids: CASGNNYGYTF.

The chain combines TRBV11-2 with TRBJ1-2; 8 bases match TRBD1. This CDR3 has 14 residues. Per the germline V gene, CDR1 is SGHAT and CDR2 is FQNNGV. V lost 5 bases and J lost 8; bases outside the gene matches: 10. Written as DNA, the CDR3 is TGTGCCAGCAGCCCGGACAGGGTGATGGAGGGCTACACCTTC. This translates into CASSPDRVMEGYTF.

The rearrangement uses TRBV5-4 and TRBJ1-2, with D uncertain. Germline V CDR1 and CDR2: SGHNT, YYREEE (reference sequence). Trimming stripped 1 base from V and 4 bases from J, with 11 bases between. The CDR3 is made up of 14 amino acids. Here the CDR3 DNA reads TGTGCCAGCAGCTTGCCGGAGGGCTTCTATGGCTACACCTTC. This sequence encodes CASSLPEGFYGYTF.

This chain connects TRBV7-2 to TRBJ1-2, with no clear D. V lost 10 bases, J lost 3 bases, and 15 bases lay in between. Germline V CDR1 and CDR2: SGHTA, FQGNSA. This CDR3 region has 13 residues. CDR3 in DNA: TGTGCCACCCTCGACAACCGCGACTATGGCTACACCTTC. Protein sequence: CATLDNRDYGYTF.

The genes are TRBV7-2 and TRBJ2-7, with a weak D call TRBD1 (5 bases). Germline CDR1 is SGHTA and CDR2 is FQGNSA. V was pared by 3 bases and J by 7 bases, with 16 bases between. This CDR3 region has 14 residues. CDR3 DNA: TGTGCCAGCAGCTTGGGGCCAGAGGTGTATGAGCAGTACTTC. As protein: CASSLGPEVYEQYF.

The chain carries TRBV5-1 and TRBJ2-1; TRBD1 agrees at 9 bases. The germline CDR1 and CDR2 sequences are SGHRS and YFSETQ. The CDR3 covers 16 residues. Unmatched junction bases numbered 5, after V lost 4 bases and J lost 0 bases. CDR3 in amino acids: CASSPGQGSSYNEQFF. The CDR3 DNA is TGCGCCAGCAGCCCGGGACAGGGTAGCTCCTACAATGAGCAGTTCTTC.

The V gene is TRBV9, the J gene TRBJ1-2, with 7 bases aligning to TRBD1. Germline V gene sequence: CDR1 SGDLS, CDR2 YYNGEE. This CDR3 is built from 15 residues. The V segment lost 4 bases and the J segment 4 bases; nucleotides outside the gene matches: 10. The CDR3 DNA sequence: TGTGCCAGCAGCCCCGGGGGGCAGGGGGTCTATGGCTACACCTTC. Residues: CASSPGGQGVYGYTF.

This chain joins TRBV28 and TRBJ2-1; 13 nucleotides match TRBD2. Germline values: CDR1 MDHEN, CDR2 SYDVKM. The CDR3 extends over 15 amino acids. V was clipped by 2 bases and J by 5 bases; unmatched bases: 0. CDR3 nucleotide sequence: TGTGCCAGCAGTTTAGGGACTAGCGGGAACAATGAGCAGTTCTTC. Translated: CASSLGTSGNNEQFF.

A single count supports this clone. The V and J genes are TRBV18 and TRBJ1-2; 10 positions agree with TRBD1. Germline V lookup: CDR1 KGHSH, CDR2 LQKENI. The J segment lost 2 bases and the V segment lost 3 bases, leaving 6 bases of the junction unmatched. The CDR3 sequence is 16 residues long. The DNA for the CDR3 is TGTGCCAGCTCACCCCCGGACAGGGGGTACAACTATGGCTACACCTTC. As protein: CASSPPDRGYNYGYTF.